The 25 T cell receptor beta chains below were found in one sample sequenced in a study of shared clonotypes between healthy human individuals. The data were produced by immunoSEQ multiplex PCR, yet TCRdb's version contains in-frame clones alone and is incomplete. The sample lists 2 million to 2.5 million clones; around 93% were seen once. The material sequenced was naive CD4+ T cells from PBMCs. The subset: CD45RA+ positively selected. Source of these receptors: a man between 18 and 29 years old in good health. Some clones in this sample may be carry-over from other donors' samples.

This chain connects TRBV30 to TRBJ2-7; D tentatively reads TRBD1 or TRBD2 (5 bases each). V lost 2 bases and J 6 bases, leaving 14 bases between the germline ends. CDR1 is GTSNPN, CDR2 SVGIG, per germline (reference sequence). The CDR3 consists of 13 residues. The CDR3 reads CAWSIGTLREQYF. In DNA form, the CDR3 reads TGTGCCTGGAGTATAGGGACGTTACGCGAGCAGTACTTC.

V and J are TRBV7-3 and TRBJ1-1, with TRBD1 matching over 8 bases. J was trimmed by 0 bases and V by 5 bases; bases with no gene match: 5. Germline assignment: CDR1 SGHTA and CDR2 FQGTGA. This CDR3 region has 15 residues. The CDR3 sequence: CASSPQGQVNTEAFF. CDR3 in DNA: TGTGCCAGCAGCCCCCAGGGACAGGTGAACACTGAAGCTTTCTTT.

V and J are TRBV18 and TRBJ2-1, with 10 bases that match TRBD2. With V trimmed by 1 base and J by 5 bases, 11 bases remained unmatched. Germline CDR1 KGHSH, CDR2 LQKENI. The CDR3 covers 18 residues. CDR3: CASSPLASGRVGNNEQFF. CDR3 sequence (DNA): TGTGCCAGCTCACCACTCGCTAGCGGGAGAGTGGGTAACAATGAGCAGTTCTTC.

This clone was found once. V is TRBV6-1 and J is TRBJ1-2; 7 bases map to TRBD1. Per the germline V gene, CDR1 is MNHNS and CDR2 is SASEGT. The ends lost 5 bases at V and 7 bases at J; junction bases unmatched: 7. This CDR3 comprises 13 residues. CDR3 DNA sequence: TGTGCCAGCAGTACACAGGGGATCGGTGGCTACACCTTC. Protein product: CASSTQGIGGYTF.

This clone has only one observation. This chain links TRBV5-1 with TRBJ2-5, with D tentatively TRBD2 (7 bases). V gave up 4 bases and J gave up 2 bases, with 27 bases separating them. The germline V gene encodes CDR1 SGHRS and CDR2 YFSETQ. CDR3 length: 19 amino acids. Written as DNA, the CDR3 is TGCGCCAGCAGCCCGGGGGGCCGACTAGTTTGGGGGACTCAAGAGACCCAGTACTTC. It encodes CASSPGGRLVWGTQETQYF.

The chain carries TRBV5-1 and TRBJ2-5; D is undetermined. With 2 bases removed from V and 3 bases from J, the gap between germline ends came to 11 bases. The CDR3 consists of 14 residues. Germline V lookup: CDR1 SGHRS, CDR2 YFSETQ. Here the CDR3 DNA reads TGCGCCAGCAGCTTTTCGGCGACCAAAGAGACCCAGTACTTC. It codes for CASSFSATKETQYF.

This chain joins TRBV27 and TRBJ2-5; 8 nucleotides agree with TRBD1. CDR1 and CDR2 from the germline V gene are MNHEY and SMNVEV (reference sequence). The CDR3 runs 14 residues. With 6 bases clipped from V and 2 bases from J, the junction kept 5 bases outside the gene matches. The CDR3: CASRFNRGQETQYF. The CDR3 DNA follows: TGTGCCAGCAGATTTAACAGGGGGCAAGAGACCCAGTACTTC.

The chain has TRBV7-9 and TRBJ2-6; D might be TRBD1 (6 bases). From germline, CDR1 is SEHNR and CDR2 FQNEAQ (reference sequence). V shed 5 bases and J shed 1 base, with 12 bases lying between them. This CDR3 has 16 amino acids. This CDR3 reads CASSRTDSSGANVLTF. The DNA for the CDR3 is TGTGCCAGCAGCCGAACGGACAGTTCTGGGGCCAACGTCCTGACTTTC.

The V and J genes are TRBV5-1 and TRBJ2-3; 13 bases line up with TRBD2. Germline CDR1 reads SGHRS; CDR2 reads YFSETQ. The CDR3 consists of 15 residues. V lost 3 bases and J lost 8; bases outside the gene matches: 6. The CDR3 spells CASSSPGTSGITQYF. The CDR3 nucleotides are TGCGCCAGCAGCTCACCCGGGACTAGCGGGATTACGCAGTATTTT.

This clone was observed once. Other DNA sequences in this sample translate to the same CDR3. The chain combines TRBV5-1 with TRBJ2-5, with D possibly TRBD2 on 6 matching bases. Trimming removed 2 bases from V and 2 bases from J, with 7 bases in between. The germline V gene encodes CDR1 SGHRS and CDR2 YFSETQ. The CDR3 spans 13 residues. Here the CDR3 reads CASSLSGQETQYF. CDR3 DNA: TGCGCCAGCAGCTTAAGCGGGCAAGAGACCCAGTACTTC.

The chain carries TRBV30 and TRBJ2-5, with D tentatively TRBD2 (5 bases). This CDR3 has 13 amino acids. Germline V gene data show CDR1 as GTSNPN and CDR2 as SVGIG (reference sequence). Deletions cut 4 bases from V and 1 base from J, with 10 bases between. The CDR3 loop is CAWTASFQETQYF. In DNA form, the CDR3 reads TGTGCCTGGACGGCTAGCTTCCAAGAGACCCAGTACTTC. Together with reference TRBV30 and TRBJ2-5, the CDR3 gives the full variable domain: SQTIHQWPATLVQPVGSPLSLECTVEGTSNPNLYWYRQAAGRGLQLLFYSVGIGQISSEVPQNLSASRPQDRQFILSSKKLLLSDSGFYLCAWTASFQETQYFGPGTRLLVL.

V and J are TRBV6-1 and TRBJ2-7; 7 nucleotides align to TRBD1. CDR3 length: 14 residues. V lost 6 bases to trimming and J lost 2 bases; unmatched junction nucleotides: 7. The germline V gene encodes CDR1 MNHNS and CDR2 SASEGT. The CDR3 spells CASRATGSTYEQYF. CDR3 DNA sequence: TGTGCCAGCAGGGCGACAGGGAGTACCTACGAGCAGTACTTC.

V and J are TRBV19 and TRBJ1-1, with D unclear. V was shortened by 3 bases and J by 7 bases, with 12 bases between the two germline ends. This CDR3 spans 13 amino acids. CDR1 LNHDA and CDR2 SQIVND come from the germline V gene (reference sequence). Written as DNA, the CDR3 is TGTGCCAGTAGTATTTTTACGCGGAGTGAAGCTTTCTTT. It encodes CASSIFTRSEAFF.

This chain connects TRBV9 to TRBJ2-2, with 7 bases matching TRBD2. This CDR3 comprises 15 residues. Germline assignment: CDR1 SGDLS and CDR2 YYNGEE. V lost 7 bases and J lost 3; bases outside the gene matches: 9. CDR3 bases: TGTGCCAGCCAAAAGGGAGGGAGGGACACCGGGGAGCTGTTTTTT. Protein: CASQKGGRDTGELFF.

The V call is TRBV27, the J call TRBJ1-2; D is possibly TRBD1 (5 bases). The length of the CDR3 is 17 residues. V shed 2 bases and J shed 0 bases, with 16 bases lying between them. CDR1 MNHEY and CDR2 SMNVEV come from the germline V gene (reference sequence). Here the CDR3 reads CASSLRGSQSANYGYTF. CDR3 nucleotide sequence: TGTGCCAGCAGTTTAAGGGGTTCGCAGTCAGCTAACTATGGCTACACCTTC.

The V and J genes are TRBV6-1 and TRBJ1-1, with 7 nucleotides matching TRBD1. The CDR3 is made up of 12 amino acids. V lost 3 bases to trimming and J lost 7 bases; unmatched junction nucleotides: 2. CDR1 is MNHNS, CDR2 SASEGT, per germline. As DNA, the CDR3 is TGTGCCAGCAGTGACAGGGGGTTTGAAGCTTTCTTT. Its protein product is CASSDRGFEAFF.

This chain links TRBV9 with TRBJ1-5; 9 bases align to TRBD1. The CDR3 is 14 amino acids. Germline V gene lookup returns CDR1 SGDLS and CDR2 YYNGEE. V was pared by 3 bases and J by 5 bases, with 3 bases of the junction left unmatched. CDR3 in DNA: TGTGCCAGCAGCGCGACAGGGGGGGATCAGCCCCAGCATTTT. Translation: CASSATGGDQPQHF. The variable domain in full, with the rest retrieved from reference TRBV9 and TRBJ1-5, is DSGVTQTPKHLITATGQRVTLRCSPRSGDLSVYWYQQSLDQGLQFLIQYYNGEERAKGNILERFSAQQFPDLHSELNLSSLELGDSALYFCASSATGGDQPQHFGDGTRLSIL.

A note on this clone: Other DNA sequences in the same sample also yield this CDR3. The chain joins TRBV7-3 to TRBJ2-5, with 8 bases identical to TRBD2. This CDR3 is built from 14 residues. Germline trimming cut 2 bases from V and 4 bases from J; bases unmatched to any gene: 3. Germline V gene data show CDR1 as SGHTA and CDR2 as FQGTGA. DNA of the CDR3: TGTGCCAGCAGCTTAGGCACTAGCGGAGAGACCCAGTACTTC. As protein: CASSLGTSGETQYF.

This clone was observed a single time. This rearrangement joins TRBV11-2 to TRBJ1-2; 7 bases match TRBD1. J was trimmed by 5 bases and V by 4 bases; bases with no gene match: 10. This CDR3 has 15 residues. Germline-derived CDR1 and CDR2 are SGHAT and FQNNGV. The CDR3: CASSYTTGTGYGYTF. The DNA of the CDR3 is TGTGCCAGCAGCTACACGACAGGGACGGGATATGGCTACACCTTC.

The genes are TRBV2 and TRBJ2-5; 9 bases map to TRBD1. The germline V gene encodes CDR1 SNHLY and CDR2 FYNNEI. This CDR3 is built from 15 residues. The trim removed 3 bases at V and 4 bases at J, leaving 6 bases unmatched. The CDR3 bases are TGTGCCAGCAGTGATTGGGGGACAGGGTTAGAGACCCAGTACTTC. As protein: CASSDWGTGLETQYF.

As for this clone: The sample has other DNA sequences that encode this CDR3 too. The genes are TRBV7-9 and TRBJ1-1; D uncertain. The germline CDR1 and CDR2 sequences are SEHNR and FQNEAQ (reference sequence). The CDR3 length is 13 residues. V was cut by 2 bases and J by 2 bases, with 6 bases left in between. This CDR3 reads CASSLSANTEAFF. CDR3 in DNA: TGTGCCAGCAGCTTATCCGCTAACACTGAAGCTTTCTTT.

The genes are TRBV19 and TRBJ2-2; D possibly corresponds to TRBD2 (5 bases). V dropped 8 bases and J dropped 2 bases, with 18 bases sitting between them. This CDR3 is 16 amino acids long. Germline V gives CDR1 LNHDA, CDR2 SQIVND (reference sequence). Here the CDR3 reads CASSGFLAQNTGELFF. In nucleotides, the CDR3 is TGTGCCAGTTCAGGATTCCTAGCTCAAAACACCGGGGAGCTGTTTTTT. Using reference TRBV19 and TRBJ2-2 for the parts outside the CDR3, the full variable domain is DGGITQSPKYLFRKEGQNVTLSCEQNLNHDAMYWYRQDPGQGLRLIYYSQIVNDFQKGDIAEGYSVSREKKESFPLTVTSAQKNPTAFYLCASSGFLAQNTGELFFGEGSRLTVL.

This chain links TRBV5-6 with TRBJ2-3, with D perhaps matching TRBD2 (5 bases). This CDR3 region has 18 residues. Germline CDR1 reads SGHDT; CDR2 reads YYEEEE. V lost 2 bases, J lost 0 bases, and 19 bases lay in between. CDR3: CASSFHNTLAPSTDTQYF. The CDR3 bases are TGTGCCAGCAGCTTCCATAATACGCTAGCCCCAAGCACAGATACGCAGTATTTT.

V and J are TRBV7-2 and TRBJ1-3; D is unresolved. Per the germline V gene, CDR1 is SGHTA and CDR2 is FQGNSA. The CDR3 sequence is 14 residues long. The ends were cut back, 5 bases at V and 0 bases at J, with 8 bases in the middle. The CDR3 spells CASSVGTSGNTIYF. The DNA for the CDR3 is TGTGCCAGCAGCGTTGGCACCTCTGGAAACACCATATATTTT. The full variable domain, in which reference TRBV7-2 and TRBJ1-3 provide the parts outside the CDR3, is GAGVSQSPSNKVTEKGKDVELRCDPISGHTALYWYRQSLGQGLEFLIYFQGNSAPDKSGLPSDRFSAERTGGSVSTLTIQRTQQEDSAVYLCASSVGTSGNTIYFGEGSWLTVV.

The chain links TRBV19 to TRBJ1-2; D not resolved. Trimming shortened V by 6 bases and J by 7 bases, and 12 bases separated the two germline ends. CDR1 is LNHDA and CDR2 is SQIVND in the germline V gene (reference sequence). This CDR3 spans 12 amino acids. The CDR3 spells CASRNTRAGYTF. Here the CDR3 DNA reads TGTGCCAGTAGAAATACCCGGGCTGGCTACACCTTC.